Sequencing of this TCR beta chain was carried out in a study of cytomegalovirus exposure and HLA in healthy donors. J lost 9 bases, V lost 2 bases, and 6 bases had no gene match. The CDR3 runs 15 residues. Germline CDR1 SGHVS, CDR2 FNYEAQ. Points on this clone: Its target is not known.

Only in-frame clones appear in the TCRdb table, and some are missing; sequencing was by immunoSEQ multiplex PCR. Among 110,000 or so clones listed, around 88% were seen once. Study-level points and caveats: Most TCR sequences were seen very rarely across donors, but some public TCRs occurred in many.

The source of this sequence is a man between 18 and 35 years old in good health and CMV-seronegative. Sequencing was performed on PBMCs. This chain links TRBV7-6 with TRBJ2-1; TRBD2 matches 11 bases. CDR3 nucleotide sequence: TGTGCCAGCAGCTTATATAGCGGGGGGGCTTTTGAGCAGTTCTTC. Encoded protein: CASSLYSGGAFEQFF.